The sequence of this T cell receptor beta chain was determined in a study of T cell changes during pregnancy in multiple sclerosis. V lost 0 bases and J 4 bases, leaving 7 bases between the germline ends. The CDR3 consists of 13 residues. Germline assignment: CDR1 SGHRS and CDR2 YFSETQ. Generated by immunoSEQ multiplex PCR, the TCRdb table keeps only in-frame clones and is missing some. The sample contains approximately 89,000 clones, approximately 93% of which appear only once. The input for sequencing was peripheral blood, taken after pregnancy. The chain couples TRBV5-1 to TRBJ1-1; D gene ambiguous. The sequence came from a female donor in good health, enrolled as a control in a pregnancy study. CDR3 coding DNA: TGCGCCAGCAGCTTGGTGGGCCCCACTGAAGCTTTCTTT. It codes for CASSLVGPTEAFF.